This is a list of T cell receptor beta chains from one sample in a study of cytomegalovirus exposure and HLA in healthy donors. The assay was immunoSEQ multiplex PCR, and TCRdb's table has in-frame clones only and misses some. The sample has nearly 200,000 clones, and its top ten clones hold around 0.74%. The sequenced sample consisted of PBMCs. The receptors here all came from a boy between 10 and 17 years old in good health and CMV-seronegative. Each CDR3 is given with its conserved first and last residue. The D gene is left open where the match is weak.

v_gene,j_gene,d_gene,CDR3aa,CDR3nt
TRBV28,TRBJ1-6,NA,CASTAPNSPLHF,TGTGCCAGCACCGCGCCTAATTCACCCCTCCACTTT
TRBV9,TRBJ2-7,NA,CASSAQPTGIYEQYF,TGTGCCAGCAGCGCCCAACCGACAGGAATCTACGAGCAGTACTTC
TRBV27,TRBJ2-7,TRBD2,CASSPSGESSYEQYF,TGTGCCAGCAGTCCGAGCGGGGAGAGCTCCTACGAGCAGTACTTC
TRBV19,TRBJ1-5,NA,CASSRLAGNSNQPQHF,TGTGCCAGTAGTAGACTTGCGGGGAATAGCAATCAGCCCCAGCATTTT
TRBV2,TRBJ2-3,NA,CASCTGATDTQYF,TGTGCCAGTTGTACAGGAGCCACAGATACGCAGTATTTT
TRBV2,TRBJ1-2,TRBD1,CASNLDRDGGYTF,TGTGCCAGCAACCTCGACAGGGATGGTGGCTACACCTTC
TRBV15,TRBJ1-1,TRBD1,CATSVILRGTGYIFF,TGTGCCACCAGCGTAATCCTTAGGGGGACAGGGTACATTTTCTTT
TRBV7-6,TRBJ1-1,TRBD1,CASSTPRRGQSEAFF,TGTGCCAGCAGCACCCCCCGCAGGGGGCAAAGTGAAGCTTTCTTT
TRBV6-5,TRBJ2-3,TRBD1,CASSSTGQGADTQYF,TGTGCCAGCAGTTCGACAGGGCAAGGCGCAGATACGCAGTATTTT
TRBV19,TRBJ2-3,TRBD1,CASKKHRDRGRTDTQYF,TGTGCCAGTAAAAAACACCGGGACAGGGGGCGCACAGATACGCAGTATTTT
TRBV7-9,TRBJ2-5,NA,CASTDTNVAKYF,TGTGCCAGCACCGATACCAATGTTGCGAAGTACTTC
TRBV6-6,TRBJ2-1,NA,CASRPLAVGGNEQFF,TGTGCCAGCAGGCCGCTTGCGGTAGGAGGGAATGAGCAGTTCTTC
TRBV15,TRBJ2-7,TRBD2,CATSRVPREGRYEQYF,TGTGCCACCAGCAGAGTGCCCCGGGAGGGACGCTACGAGCAGTACTTC
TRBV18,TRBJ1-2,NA,CASSPEQQFYGYTF,TGTGCCAGCTCACCGGAACAACAGTTCTATGGCTACACCTTC
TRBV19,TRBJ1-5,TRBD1,CASSVTGERNQPQHF,TGTGCCAGTAGTGTCACAGGGGAGCGCAATCAGCCCCAGCATTTT
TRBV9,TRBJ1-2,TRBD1,CASSVEGQGESYGYTF,TGTGCCAGCAGCGTAGAGGGTCAGGGGGAATCCTATGGCTACACCTTC
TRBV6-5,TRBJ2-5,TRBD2,CASRASGMGETQYF,TGTGCCAGCCGAGCTAGCGGGATGGGAGAGACCCAGTACTTC
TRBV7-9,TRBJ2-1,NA,CASSLQGRNEQFF,TGTGCCAGCAGCCTACAGGGGAGGAATGAGCAGTTCTTC
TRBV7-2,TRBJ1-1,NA,CASSLEQANTEAFF,TGTGCCAGCAGCTTAGAACAGGCGAACACTGAAGCTTTCTTT
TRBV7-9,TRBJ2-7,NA,CASSFSSDSDQQYF,TGTGCCAGCAGCTTCTCATCAGACAGTGACCAGCAGTACTTC
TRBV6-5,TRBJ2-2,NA,CASRPGGSNTGELFF,TGTGCCAGCAGGCCTGGGGGGTCCAACACCGGGGAGCTGTTTTTT
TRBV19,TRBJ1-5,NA,CASSIDSGGVGQPQHF,TGTGCCAGTAGTATAGATTCCGGGGGGGTTGGTCAGCCCCAGCATTTT
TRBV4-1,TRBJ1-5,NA,CASSQNRNQPQHF,TGCGCCAGCAGCCAAAACCGGAATCAGCCCCAGCATTTT
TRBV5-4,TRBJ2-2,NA,CASSPREGDTGELFF,TGTGCCAGCAGCCCCCGAGAGGGTGACACCGGGGAGCTGTTTTTT
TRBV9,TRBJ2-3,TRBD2,CASSPRSGGGGTDTQYF,TGTGCCAGCAGCCCCCGGAGCGGCGGGGGGGGCACAGATACGCAGTATTTT
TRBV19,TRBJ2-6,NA,CASSTTGNSGANVLTF,TGTGCCAGTAGTACTACAGGGAACTCTGGGGCCAACGTCCTGACTTTC
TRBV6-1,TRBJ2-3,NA,CASSEAPGGGGFTDTQYF,TGTGCCAGCAGTGAAGCACCCGGGGGCGGGGGCTTCACAGATACGCAGTATTTT
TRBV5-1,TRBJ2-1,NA,CASSTQGNEQFF,TGCGCCAGCAGCACTCAGGGCAATGAGCAGTTCTTC
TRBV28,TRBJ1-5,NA,CASRPRGRNQPQHF,TGTGCCAGCAGACCCAGGGGCCGCAATCAGCCCCAGCATTTT
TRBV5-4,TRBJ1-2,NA,CASSLGQEANYGYTF,TGTGCCAGCAGCTTGGGGCAGGAAGCTAACTATGGCTACACCTTC
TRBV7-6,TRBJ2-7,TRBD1,CASSSSTGTGIHEQYF,TGTGCCAGCAGCTCATCAACCGGGACAGGGATCCACGAGCAGTACTTC
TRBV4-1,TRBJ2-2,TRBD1,CASSQSDRGHTGELFF,TGCGCCAGCAGCCAATCTGACAGGGGGCATACCGGGGAGCTGTTTTTT
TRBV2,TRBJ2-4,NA,CASSPKNIQYF,TGTGCCAGCAGTCCAAAAAACATTCAGTACTTC
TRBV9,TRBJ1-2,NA,CASSVVASGNYGYTF,TGTGCCAGCAGCGTAGTAGCGTCAGGCAACTATGGCTACACCTTC
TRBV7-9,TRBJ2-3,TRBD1,CASSLPQGARMDTQYF,TGTGCCAGCAGCTTACCTCAGGGGGCGCGTATGGATACGCAGTATTTT
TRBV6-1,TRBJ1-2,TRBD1,CASSRTGVGYTF,TGTGCCAGCAGCAGGACAGGGGTGGGCTACACCTTC
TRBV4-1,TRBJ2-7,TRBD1,CASSQGQTSYEQYF,TGCGCCAGCAGCCAGGGACAGACTTCCTACGAGCAGTACTTC
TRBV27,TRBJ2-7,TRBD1,CASSAHRDRPTEQYF,TGTGCCAGCAGTGCCCACCGGGACAGGCCTACGGAGCAGTACTTC
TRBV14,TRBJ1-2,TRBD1,CASSQSPTGINGYTF,TGTGCCAGCAGCCAATCCCCGACAGGGATTAATGGCTACACCTTC
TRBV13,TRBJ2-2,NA,CASKEGGANTGELFF,TGTGCCAGCAAAGAAGGGGGGGCAAACACCGGGGAGCTGTTTTTT
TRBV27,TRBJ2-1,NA,CASSLSDSHGDEQFF,TGTGCCAGCAGTTTATCGGACAGCCATGGGGATGAGCAGTTCTTC
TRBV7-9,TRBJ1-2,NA,CASASRSYGGYTF,TGTGCCAGCGCTTCGCGGAGCTATGGTGGCTACACCTTC
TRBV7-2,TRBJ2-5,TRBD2,CASSSRPLAGREQYF,TGTGCCAGCAGCTCCCGGCCCCTAGCGGGACGAGAGCAGTACTTC
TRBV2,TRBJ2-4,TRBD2,CASSEAPLAVIVAKNIQYF,TGTGCCAGCAGTGAAGCGCCCCTAGCGGTGATCGTAGCCAAAAACATTCAGTACTTC
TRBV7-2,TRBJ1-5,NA,CASSPTGYPYQPQHF,TGTGCCAGCAGCCCAACAGGGTACCCTTATCAGCCCCAGCATTTT
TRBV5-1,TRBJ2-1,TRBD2,CASSATSGANNEQFF,TGCGCCAGCAGCGCCACTAGCGGGGCAAACAATGAGCAGTTCTTC
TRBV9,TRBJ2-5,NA,CASSVGPIFQETQYF,TGTGCCAGCAGCGTAGGCCCTATATTCCAAGAGACCCAGTACTTC
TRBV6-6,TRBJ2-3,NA,CASSYSGQHSTDTQYF,TGTGCCAGCAGTTACTCCGGACAGCACAGCACAGATACGCAGTATTTT
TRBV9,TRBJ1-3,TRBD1,CASSNGQGPGNTIYF,TGTGCCAGCAGCAACGGACAGGGGCCAGGAAACACCATATATTTT
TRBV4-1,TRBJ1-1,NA,CASSQEKAGRNTEAFF,TGCGCCAGCAGCCAAGAAAAGGCGGGGAGGAACACTGAAGCTTTCTTT
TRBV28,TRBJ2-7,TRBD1,CASSPTRGLGTGETYEQYF,TGTGCCAGCAGTCCCACCCGCGGCCTGGGGACAGGGGAAACCTACGAGCAGTACTTC